This TCR beta chain was captured in a study of cytomegalovirus exposure and HLA in healthy donors. Unmatched junction bases numbered 5, after V lost 0 bases and J lost 2 bases. The CDR3 has 17 amino acids. CDR1 LNHDA and CDR2 SQIVND come from the germline V gene (reference sequence). PCR used 60 Vbeta primers and 13 Jbeta primers. Sequencing used immunoSEQ multiplex PCR; TCRdb keeps in-frame clones, though not all of them. The data contain about 170,000 clones, about four fifths of them singletons. This chain joins TRBV19 and TRBJ1-3, with TRBD1 matching 9 bases. The sequence came from a male donor in good health and CMV-seronegative. Sequenced material: PBMCs. CDR3 sequence (DNA): TGTGCCAGTAGTATAGATCGCTGGACAGGGGCTGGAAACACCATATATTTT. Protein: CASSIDRWTGAGNTIYF.